This T cell receptor (beta chain) was obtained from a study of CD8+CD57+ T cells in acquired aplastic anemia. For the study at large: Roughly 3.2 ug was the average amount of DNA from sorted CD4+ and CD8+ cells.

The use of genomic DNA as template underpinned the TCR beta VDJ and CDR3 profiling. Each CDR3 protein is one row after TCRdb ran MiXCR on the reads. The sample has around 250,000 distinct CDR3 sequences, approximately 57% seen once; the top ten hold approximately 8.2%. The CDR3 sequence is 12 residues long. Per the germline V gene, CDR1 is SGHDT and CDR2 is YYEEEE. V was clipped by 5 bases and J by 3 bases, with 8 bases between them. Whole-study results and caveats: CD8+ Simpson's diversity showed no significant patient-control difference.

This clonotype was seen at least ten times. Its target is unknown. Sequences were obtained from sorted CD4+, CD8+, or CD8+CD57+ T cells (not recorded which) from PBMCs. The chain joins TRBV5-6 to TRBJ1-2; perhaps TRBD1 as D (5 bases). This TCR was sampled from a human donor with severe aplastic anemia or a healthy control (not recorded which). CDR3 in amino acids: CASRGGDYGYTF. CDR3 coding DNA: TGTGCCAGCAGGGGGGGAGACTATGGCTACACCTTC.